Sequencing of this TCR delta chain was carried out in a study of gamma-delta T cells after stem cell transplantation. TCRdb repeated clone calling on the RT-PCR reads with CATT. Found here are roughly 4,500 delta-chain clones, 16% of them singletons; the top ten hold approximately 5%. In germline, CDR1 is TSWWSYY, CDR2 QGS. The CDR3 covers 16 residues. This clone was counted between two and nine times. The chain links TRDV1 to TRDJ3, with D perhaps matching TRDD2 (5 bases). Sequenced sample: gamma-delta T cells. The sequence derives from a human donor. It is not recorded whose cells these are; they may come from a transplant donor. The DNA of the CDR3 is TGTGCCATGTCCTGCCTACACTCCTGGGACACCCGACAGATGTTTTTC. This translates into CAMSCLHSWDTRQMFF.